The present T cell receptor (beta chain) was sequenced within a study of T-cell reconstitution after alpha-beta-depleted transplantation in children. Unique molecular identifiers were incorporated when the TCRbeta library was constructed. TCRdb re-analysed the PCR reads in MiXCR, keeping a single row per CDR3 protein. The table shows 250,000 to 400,000 distinct CDR3 sequences, with around 25% occurring only once. V lost 0 bases to trimming and J lost 1 base, with 8 bases between them. The CDR3 contains 15 residues. CDR1 and CDR2 from the germline V gene are SGHRS and YFSETQ. This material consisted of PBMCs, mostly from graft donor cells, taken 180 days after TCRalphabeta/CD19-depleted stem cell transplant. This rearrangement joins TRBV5-1 to TRBJ1-3; D unclear. The origin of this receptor is a male patient aged 10 to 17 who had a stem cell transplant for acute lymphoblastic leukemia, so the T cells may come from the graft donor. CDR3 amino acids: CASSLVAASGNTIYF. CDR3 in DNA: TGCGCCAGCAGCTTGGTGGCCGCTTCTGGAAACACCATATATTTT.